This T cell receptor beta chain comes out of a study of T cell repertoires in cytomegalovirus infection. A word on this clonotype: The conserved closing phenylalanine or tryptophan is absent in this CDR3, likely reflecting a read error.

TCRdb analysed the reads with MiXCR anew, one entry per CDR3 protein. Here the sample spans about 740,000 distinct CDR3 sequences, 35% to 45% being singletons. The CDR3 is made up of 13 amino acids. Per germline, CDR1 SGHTA and CDR2 FQGNSA. The V end lost 3 bases, the J end lost 6 bases, and 9 bases lay between the germline ends. This sequence joins TRBV7-2 and TRBJ2-1; D unresolved. This TCR was sampled from a human donor in good health (CMV status not recorded). Some clones in this sample may be carry-over from other donors' samples. Sequencing was performed on PBMCs. The CDR3 region has the DNA TGTGCCAGCAGCTTGTTATCGACCAATGAGCAGTTCTTA. This sequence encodes CASSLLSTNEQFL.